This T cell receptor (beta chain) was captured in a study of blood T cell repertoires in COVID-19. Study background: Whether acute or convalescent, the COVID-19 samples came from the United States, Italy and Spain. Nucleic acid was either cDNA or gDNA, and it came from T cells, B-cell-depleted T cells, or PBMCs.

In the authors' workflow: Amplified reference gene primers provided the basis for estimating nucleated cell counts. The method was immunoSEQ multiplex PCR; TCRdb's version includes in-frame clones alone and lacks a portion of them. The DNA gave D and trimming, while V, J and clone size come from that table. The sample contains tens of thousands of clones, around 82% of which appear only once. Sequenced sample: peripheral blood. The source is a man in his fifties with active COVID-19.

The CDR3 nucleotides read TGTGCCAGCAGATTAGCGGGAGGGATGGCAGATACGCAGTATTTT. This codes for CASRLAGGMADTQYF. The chain uses TRBV6-6 and TRBJ2-3; TRBD2 aligns across 11 bases. Germline CDR1 MNHNY, CDR2 SVGAGI (reference sequence). The J segment lost 4 bases and the V segment lost 6 bases, leaving 6 bases of the junction unmatched. The CDR3 has 15 amino acids.